The next 29 T cell receptor beta chains were all read from a single sample in a study of blood T cell repertoires in COVID-19. Libraries were prepared by immunoSEQ multiplex PCR; TCRdb keeps only in-frame clonotypes and omits some of them. The table lists 200,000 to 300,000 clones, 65% to 90% of them singletons, with about 2.1% in the top ten. The sequenced sample was peripheral blood. Receptors originate from a man between 40 and 49 years old who had recovered from COVID-19.

The V and J genes are TRBV2 and TRBJ1-5; TRBD1 matches 10 bases. CDR3 size: 19 residues. The germline CDR1 and CDR2 sequences are SNHLY and FYNNEI. Trimming cost V 6 bases and J 0 bases; bases outside gene matches: 14. Here the CDR3 DNA reads TGTGCCAGCAGAGAACGGGACAGGGGTTTTGGATATAGCAATCAGCCCCAGCATTTT. Translated, it gives CASRERDRGFGYSNQPQHF.

The chain couples TRBV18 to TRBJ1-1; D remains ambiguous. Germline CDR1 reads KGHSH; CDR2 reads LQKENI. The CDR3 contains 15 residues. Between the trimmed V and J ends, which lost 1 base and 1 base, there was a span of 10 bases. The CDR3 is CASSPLSRENTEAFF. The CDR3 region has the DNA TGTGCCAGCTCACCACTTTCGAGGGAGAACACTGAAGCTTTCTTT. Combining the CDR3 with reference TRBV18 and TRBJ1-1 gives the whole variable domain NAGVMQNPRHLVRRRGQEARLRCSPMKGHSHVYWYRQLPEEGLKFMVYLQKENIIDESGMPKERFSAEFPKEGPSILRIQQVVRGDSAAYFCASSPLSRENTEAFFGQGTRLTVV.

V usage is TRBV7-2 and J usage is TRBJ2-1; D is possibly TRBD1 (5 bases). CDR1 and CDR2 (germline): SGHTA, FQGNSA. The CDR3 runs to 15 residues. V was cut by 8 bases and J by 2 bases, with 16 bases left in between. DNA of the CDR3: TGTGCCAGCGCTACTAAGAGACAGACCTACAATGAGCAGTTCTTC. Its translation: CASATKRQTYNEQFF.

The chain's CDR3 is CASSSPTSGTGGIYEQFF. The CDR3 DNA reads as TGTGCCAGCAGCTCACCTACCTCCGGGACAGGGGGCATCTATGAGCAGTTCTTC. The chain uses TRBV7-9 and TRBJ2-1; 12 bases align to TRBD1. Trimming at V came to 4 bases and at J to 8 bases, leaving 15 bases not matched to a gene. The germline CDR1 and CDR2 sequences are SEHNR and FQNEAQ (reference sequence). This CDR3 contains 18 residues. The whole variable domain, remainder taken from reference TRBV7-9 and TRBJ2-1, is DTGVSQNPRHKITKRGQNVTFRCDPISEHNRLYWYRQTLGQGPEFLTYFQNEAQLEKSRLLSDRFSAERPKGSFSTLEIQRTEQGDSAMYLCASSSPTSGTGGIYEQFFGPGTRLTVL.

This rearrangement joins TRBV5-4 to TRBJ1-2; TRBD1 agrees at 9 bases. There are 16 residues in the CDR3. Germline trimming cut 3 bases from V and 8 bases from J; bases unmatched to any gene: 14. Germline lookup yields CDR1 SGHNT and CDR2 YYREEE (reference sequence). CDR3 in amino acids: CASSSAGTGYQGGYTF. CDR3 nucleotide sequence: TGTGCCAGCAGCTCAGCCGGGACAGGGTATCAAGGCGGCTACACCTTC.

This chain joins TRBV7-9 and TRBJ1-6; D may be TRBD1 (5 bases). The CDR3 loop spans 16 amino acids. The V and J ends lost 5 bases and 8 bases respectively, with 19 bases between them. Germline CDR1 reads SEHNR; CDR2 reads FQNEAQ (reference sequence). In DNA form, the CDR3 reads TGTGCCAGCAGCGTTGGAGGCCAGGGAGGCGATTCACCCCTCCACTTT. This sequence encodes CASSVGGQGGDSPLHF.

The J gene is TRBJ1-6, the V gene TRBV11-2, with a tentative D call TRBD1 (6 bases). The CDR3 is made up of 14 amino acids. Germline V gene sequence: CDR1 SGHAT, CDR2 FQNNGV. Trimming pared 2 bases from V and 8 bases from J, leaving 10 bases between. The CDR3 DNA is TGTGCCAGCAGCTTATGGGACAAGGATTCACCCCTCCACTTT. Protein sequence: CASSLWDKDSPLHF.

CDR3 DNA: TGTGCCAGCAGCTCACAGGGGGGTAGCACAGATACGCAGTATTTT. It translates to CASSSQGGSTDTQYF. The rearrangement joins TRBV7-2 to TRBJ2-3; TRBD1 matches 8 bases. Looked up from germline, CDR1 is SGHTA and CDR2 is FQGNSA. Trimming cost V 4 bases and J 0 bases; bases outside gene matches: 3. This CDR3 has 15 residues.

This clone was counted a single time. The chain uses TRBV7-2 and TRBJ2-7, with D possibly TRBD1 on 6 matching bases. Germline lookup yields CDR1 SGHTA and CDR2 FQGNSA. This CDR3 comprises 15 residues. Trimming removed 1 base at V and 1 base at J, with 11 bases between. CDR3 loop: CASSLVTGYSYEQYF. The DNA for the CDR3 is TGTGCCAGCAGCTTAGTGACAGGTTATTCCTACGAGCAGTACTTC.

The gene calls are TRBV5-4 and TRBJ1-1; 11 bases align to TRBD1. Trimming removed 4 bases from V and 1 base from J; junction bases left unmatched: 6. The CDR3 has 16 amino acids. From germline, CDR1 is SGHNT and CDR2 YYREEE (reference sequence). The CDR3 region is CASSTGTGGANTEAFF. CDR3 nucleotide sequence: TGTGCCAGCAGCACCGGGACAGGGGGTGCGAACACTGAAGCTTTCTTT.

J is TRBJ1-3 and V is TRBV30; no definite D call. In germline, CDR1 is GTSNPN, CDR2 SVGIG (reference sequence). Trimming removed 0 bases at V and 10 bases at J, with 13 bases between. CDR3 length: 13 residues. In DNA, the CDR3 is TGTGCCTGGAGTGTTGCAGCGGTGAGGACCATATATTTT. It codes for CAWSVAAVRTIYF.

This clone was counted between two and nine times. The chain joins TRBV6-5 to TRBJ2-3; 8 nucleotides agree with TRBD2. V lost 6 bases, J lost 0 bases, and 5 bases stayed unmatched. CDR3 size: 15 residues. Germline V gene lookup returns CDR1 MNHEY and CDR2 SVGAGI. DNA of the CDR3: TGTGCCAGCAGGAGAGCGGGAGCGAGCACAGATACGCAGTATTTT. Translation gives CASRRAGASTDTQYF.

This clone has only a few counts. This chain connects TRBV15 to TRBJ2-1, with TRBD2 matching over 7 bases. J lost 6 bases, V lost 0 bases, and 5 bases had no gene match. Germline V gives CDR1 LNHNV, CDR2 YYDKDF (reference sequence). The CDR3 extends over 15 amino acids. In DNA form, the CDR3 reads TGTGCCACCAGCAGAGATGGAGCGGGGCCCAATGAGCAGTTCTTC. Protein product: CATSRDGAGPNEQFF.

The chain employs TRBV29-1 and TRBJ1-2; tentatively, D is TRBD1 (5 bases). CDR1 and CDR2 (germline): SQVTM, ANQGSEA. V lost 3 bases and J 8 bases, leaving 19 bases between the germline ends. The CDR3 runs 14 residues. The CDR3 sequence is CSVDGAQAHGGYTF. CDR3 bases: TGCAGCGTTGATGGGGCACAGGCGCACGGGGGCTACACCTTC.

The chain employs TRBV9 and TRBJ2-7, with a possible D match to TRBD2 (6 bases). The CDR3 is made up of 14 amino acids. V lost 0 bases and J 2 bases, leaving 9 bases between the germline ends. Per the germline V gene, CDR1 is SGDLS and CDR2 is YYNGEE. CDR3 coding DNA: TGTGCCAGCAGCGTAGTAGCGGCCCCCTACGAGCAGTACTTC. Translation gives CASSVVAAPYEQYF.

The chain carries TRBV3-1 (or the pseudogene TRBV3-2) and TRBJ1-5; the match to TRBD1 covers 11 bases. V dropped 4 bases and J dropped 4; count of bases not matched to a gene: 3. The length of the CDR3 is 15 residues. Germline CDR1 LGHDT, CDR2 YNNKEL (reference sequence). DNA for the CDR3: TGTGCCAGCAGCCGGGGGACAGGGGGAAATCAGCCCCAGCATTTT. Protein product: CASSRGTGGNQPQHF.

The chain employs TRBV11-2 and TRBJ2-3, with TRBD2 matching 7 bases. There are 13 residues in the CDR3. CDR1 is SGHAT and CDR2 is FQNNGV in the germline V gene. J lost 6 bases, V lost 1 base, and 1 base had no gene match. The CDR3 spells CASSLAREDTQYF. CDR3 coding DNA: TGTGCCAGCAGCTTAGCGCGGGAGGATACGCAGTATTTT.

This chain connects TRBV5-8 to TRBJ2-7; 8 bases line up with TRBD1. Germline trimming cut 9 bases from V and 0 bases from J; bases unmatched to any gene: 5. Germline CDR1 reads SGHTS; CDR2 reads YDEGEE. The CDR3 covers 13 residues. CDR3 coding DNA: TGTGCCATCCGGGACAGGTCCTCCTACGAGCAGTACTTC. It is translated as CAIRDRSSYEQYF.

The chain couples TRBV5-4 to TRBJ2-5; 9 bases are a match to TRBD2. Germline CDR1 is SGHNT and CDR2 is YYREEE (reference sequence). With V trimmed by 5 bases and J by 7 bases, 12 bases remained unmatched. This CDR3 is built from 15 residues. The CDR3 DNA is TGTGCCAGCAGTCTTAGCGGGAGTCCTGCGGGGACCCAGTACTTC. Its protein product is CASSLSGSPAGTQYF.

The chain combines TRBV9 with TRBJ2-5; 8 nucleotides line up with TRBD1. From germline, CDR1 is SGDLS and CDR2 YYNGEE. The ends lost 3 bases at V and 3 bases at J; junction bases unmatched: 4. The length of the CDR3 is 14 residues. CDR3 sequence: CASSAGTGEETQYF. The CDR3 nucleotides read TGTGCCAGCAGCGCCGGGACAGGCGAAGAGACCCAGTACTTC.

This chain links TRBV6-2 or TRBV6-3 with TRBJ2-1; TRBD2 aligns across 13 bases. With V trimmed by 5 bases and J by 5 bases, 9 bases remained unmatched. Germline V gives CDR1 MNHEY, CDR2 SVGEGT. The CDR3 spans 17 residues. CDR3 sequence: CASSDRTSGGQNNEQFF. The CDR3 coding sequence is TGTGCCAGCAGTGACCGGACTAGCGGGGGACAAAACAATGAGCAGTTCTTC.

The chain carries TRBV5-1 and TRBJ2-1; 7 bases align to TRBD2. The CDR3 totals 13 residues. The V segment lost 5 bases and the J segment 11 bases; nucleotides outside the gene matches: 10. CDR1 SGHRS and CDR2 YFSETQ come from the germline V gene. The CDR3, as DNA: TGCGCCAGCAGGGGCGCGGGAGTTGGGAAGCAGTTCTTC. It translates to CASRGAGVGKQFF. The whole variable domain, remainder taken from reference TRBV5-1 and TRBJ2-1, is KAGVTQTPRYLIKTRGQQVTLSCSPISGHRSVSWYQQTPGQGLQFLFEYFSETQRNKGNFPGRFSGRQFSNSRSEMNVSTLELGDSALYLCASRGAGVGKQFFGPGTRLTVL.

This clone was seen once. The genes are TRBV5-1 and TRBJ2-7; 7 nucleotides align to TRBD1. Germline V lookup: CDR1 SGHRS, CDR2 YFSETQ. The CDR3 totals 16 residues. The trim removed 3 bases at V and 2 bases at J, leaving 11 bases unmatched. In DNA, the CDR3 is TGCGCCAGCAGCTCATCCGGGACAGTCAGAGCCTACGAGCAGTACTTC. It translates to CASSSSGTVRAYEQYF.

The chain combines TRBV25-1 with TRBJ1-1; 7 positions agree with TRBD1. The junction had 9 bases not matched to a gene; V was cut back by 6 bases and J by 2 bases. Germline-derived CDR1 and CDR2 are MGHDK and SYGVNS. The CDR3 length is 15 residues. The CDR3: CASSERQGFNTEAFF. CDR3 bases: TGTGCCAGCAGCGAGCGACAGGGATTCAACACTGAAGCTTTCTTT.

The chain combines TRBV7-9 with TRBJ1-5; no firm D call. The V gene lost 5 bases and the J gene lost 5 bases, with 13 bases spanning the gap. Germline V lookup: CDR1 SEHNR, CDR2 FQNEAQ (reference sequence). The CDR3 is 14 residues long. The CDR3 DNA reads TGTGCCAGCAGCCAAGGGTTCGGGGATCAGCCCCAGCATTTT. This codes for CASSQGFGDQPQHF.

A few counts support this clone. J is TRBJ1-3 and V is TRBV19, with D unresolved. Trimming left V 3 bases short and J 0 bases short, with 12 bases between. Germline CDR1 and CDR2: LNHDA and SQIVND (reference sequence). This CDR3 is built from 16 residues. This chain's CDR3 is CASSITYGSSGNTIYF. The CDR3 DNA sequence: TGTGCCAGTAGTATTACGTACGGGAGCTCTGGAAACACCATATATTTT. The variable domain in full, with the rest retrieved from reference TRBV19 and TRBJ1-3, is DGGITQSPKYLFRKEGQNVTLSCEQNLNHDAMYWYRQDPGQGLRLIYYSQIVNDFQKGDIAEGYSVSREKKESFPLTVTSAQKNPTAFYLCASSITYGSSGNTIYFGEGSWLTVV.

The chain uses TRBV5-8 and TRBJ1-2; 8 bases fit TRBD1. V trimming: 2 bases; J trimming: 7 bases; junction bases outside the gene matches: 7. This CDR3 has 14 residues. Germline lookup yields CDR1 SGHTS and CDR2 YDEGEE. The DNA for the CDR3 is TGTGCCAGCAGCTTCCGTCAGGGGGCGGTTGGCTACACCTTC. This gives the protein CASSFRQGAVGYTF.

As concerns this clone: Germline is not matched at one junction end, which may reflect a read error. The rearrangement joins TRBV11-3 to TRBJ1-6, with a weak D call TRBD1 (5 bases). The CDR3 extends over 13 amino acids. CDR1 and CDR2 from the germline V gene are SGHNT and YENEEA. In DNA, the CDR3 is TGTGCCAGCAGCTTTGGCAGGGATTCGCCCCTCCACTTT. Amino acids: CASSFGRDSPLHF.

The genes are TRBV29-1 and TRBJ1-4; 7 bases agree with TRBD1. The CDR3 totals 14 residues. CDR1 is SQVTM and CDR2 is ANQGSEA in the germline V gene. V dropped 5 bases and J dropped 4; count of bases not matched to a gene: 7. The CDR3 sequence: CSVSRGQNNEKLFF. The CDR3 DNA reads as TGCAGCGTTTCGAGGGGGCAGAATAATGAAAAACTGTTTTTT.